A selection of T cell receptor beta chains follows, all from one sample in a study of blood T cells in healthy people across ages. TCRdb reprocessed the 5' RACE reads with MiXCR, giving one entry per CDR3 protein. The sample contains over 750,000 distinct CDR3 sequences, 20% to 25% of which appear only once. This sample was shared with a second study, whose subject was T cells of mothers and their children.

The sample taken for sequencing was blood. The receptor set was obtained from a boy aged 5-17 years in good health. Both conserved end residues are part of each CDR3. The order of the fields is V gene, CDR3 length, clone size, J gene, D gene, CDR3 DNA, CDR3 protein. D genes are given only for firm matches. Not all rows give a size; the values are once, few, many and, for expanded clones, a class.

TRBV28	15	-	TRBJ2-1	-	TGTGCCAGCAGTTTATATCGGGAAACCTACAATGAGCAGTTCTTC	CASSLYRETYNEQFF
TRBV7-8	16	-	TRBJ2-5	TRBD2	TGTGCCAGCAGCGAAACAGGGACTAGCGGAGCCGCGACCCAGTACTTC	CASSETGTSGAATQYF
TRBV27	16	-	TRBJ1-6	TRBD1	TGTGCCAGCAGTTCTGAATTGGACAGGACAAATTCACCCCTCCACTTT	CASSSELDRTNSPLHF
TRBV10-3	15	-	TRBJ2-7	TRBD1	TGTGCCACCATACTCGGGACAGGGGGCGGGAACGAGCAGTACTTC	CATILGTGGGNEQYF
TRBV5-1	13	many	TRBJ1-1	-	TGCGCCAGCAGCTTGCAGGGAGACACTGAAGCTTTCTTT	CASSLQGDTEAFF
TRBV29-1	12	-	TRBJ2-7	TRBD2	TGCAGCGTTGAAGATCTAAGCGGGAGGGGTATATTC	CSVEDLSGRGIF
TRBV12-3/TRBV12-4	15	-	TRBJ2-1	-	TGTGCCAGCAGTTTCCCTGACGCCTCCTACAATGAGCAGTTCTTC	CASSFPDASYNEQFF
TRBV5-5	13	-	TRBJ2-1	-	TGCGCCAGCAGCCCCACAGAGTACAATGAGCAGTTCTTC	CASSPTEYNEQFF
TRBV24-1	15	-	TRBJ2-7	-	TGTGCCACCAGTGATTTGAACAGCCACATGGGCGAGCAGTACTTC	CATSDLNSHMGEQYF
TRBV2	14	few	TRBJ1-5	-	TGTGCCAGCATGATGACAGGATCCGATCAGCCCCAGCATTTT	CASMMTGSDQPQHF
TRBV20-1	13	few	TRBJ2-5	TRBD2	TGCAGTGCTTTCGAGGGAGGGCAAGAGACCCAGTACTTC	CSAFEGGQETQYF
TRBV7-9	16	-	TRBJ2-3	TRBD2	TGTGCCAGCAGCTTGTCGGGTCTAGCGGAGACAGATACGCAGTATTTT	CASSLSGLAETDTQYF
TRBV5-1	14	-	TRBJ2-2	-	TGCGCCAGCAGGGTAGAAGGATACACCGGGGAGCTGTTTTTT	CASRVEGYTGELFF
TRBV6-1	16	once	TRBJ1-3	-	TGTGCCAGCAGTGACGTCCTGCCAGGATCTGGAAACACCATATATTTT	CASSDVLPGSGNTIYF
TRBV5-1	16	few	TRBJ2-7	-	TGCGCCAGCAGCTTGGGGCCTACTTCAGGGTCCTACGAGCAGTACTTC	CASSLGPTSGSYEQYF
TRBV29-1	13	few	TRBJ2-5	-	TGCAGCGTTGGTTGGCTAGAGGAAGGGGCCCAGTACTTC	CSVGWLEEGAQYF
TRBV6-5	15	-	TRBJ2-3	-	TGTGCCAGCAGTTACTCCCGTTCGGGAACAGATACGCAGTATTTT	CASSYSRSGTDTQYF
TRBV6-1	15	few	TRBJ2-1	-	TGTGCCAGCAAGACGACAGCCCACTCCTACAATGAGCAGTTCTTC	CASKTTAHSYNEQFF
TRBV7-2	14	few	TRBJ2-5	TRBD1	TGTGCCAGCAGCTTAGAGAACAGGGGAGAGACCCAGTACTTC	CASSLENRGETQYF
TRBV3-1	16	-	TRBJ2-3	TRBD2	TGTGCCAGCAGCCAAGACGTGGCTAGCGGGAAAGGTACGCAGTATTTT	CASSQDVASGKGTQYF
TRBV28	16	-	TRBJ2-2	TRBD1	TGTGCCAGCAGTCCCCGGACAGGGACGGGCACCGGGGAGCTGTTTTTT	CASSPRTGTGTGELFF
TRBV24-1	16	-	TRBJ2-1	-	TGTGCCACCAGTGCCCTCGGCGGGACATCCTACAATGAGCAGTTCTTC	CATSALGGTSYNEQFF
TRBV3-1	14	-	TRBJ2-2	-	TGTGCCAGCAGCACTTTGGCGAACACCGGGGAGCTGTTTTTT	CASSTLANTGELFF
TRBV29-1	14	few	TRBJ2-1	-	TGCAGCGGAAATGGCGGGACAGTCAACAATGAGCAGTTCTTC	CSGNGGTVNNEQFF
TRBV29-1	14	-	TRBJ2-1	TRBD2	TGCAGCGTTGGGACTAGCGGGAGTGGGAATGAGCAGTTCTTC	CSVGTSGSGNEQFF